This T cell receptor (beta chain) was retrieved from a study of beta chain features in type 1 diabetes. Findings and caveats of the study: Shorter templates might be favored by PCR, equally in patients and controls. Healthy donors had naive, central memory and Treg TCRB repertoires that appeared less similar than those seen among patients.

As every portion of the isolated RNA was reverse transcribed, the sequencing read expressed TCRB transcripts. The repertoire was sequenced with immunoSEQ multiplex PCR; TCRdb's copy has only in-frame clones and lacks some. The data hold 350,000 or so clones, with around 19% observed a single time. This CDR3 has 16 residues. J was trimmed by 8 bases and V by 4 bases; bases with no gene match: 17. In this sample, this clone turned up a few times. What it binds is not known. This receptor was taken from a young woman in good health. The chain uses TRBV23-1 and TRBJ2-7; TRBD1 matches at 7 bases. TRBV23-1 is reported as an ORF; its role is uncertain. The specimen sequenced was naive CD4+ T cells from blood. CDR3 region: CASSRRQGVPSLKQYF. The CDR3 coding sequence is TGCGCCAGCAGTCGCAGACAGGGCGTACCTTCGTTGAAGCAGTACTTC.